The source of this TCR beta chain is a study of blood T cells in healthy people across ages. It was with a sample-barcoded 5' primer and a J-beta primer mix that a second PCR of roughly 7 to 12 cycles was run. In TCRdb, the 5' RACE reads were re-called with MiXCR into one record per CDR3 protein. The sample has approximately 790,000 distinct CDR3 sequences, 60% to 80% seen once. The CDR3 covers 14 residues. The germline CDR1 and CDR2 sequences are MNHNY and SVGAGI (reference sequence). The V end lost 2 bases, the J end lost 1 base, and 9 bases lay between the germline ends. This chain uses TRBV6-6 with TRBJ2-7; possibly TRBD1 for D (5 bases). Input material: blood. This clonotype was obtained from a man aged 25 to 45 in good health. The CDR3 region is CASSYLDTSYEQYF. The CDR3 DNA follows: TGTGCCAGCAGTTACCTGGACACATCCTACGAGCAGTACTTC.